These 19 T cell receptor beta chains were all obtained from the same sample, sequenced in a study of T cell responses to AZD1222 COVID-19 vaccine. Here immunoSEQ multiplex PCR was the method, and the copy in TCRdb shows in-frame clones only, minus some. The table includes 65,000 to 85,000 clones, around nine tenths detected once. This sample comprised peripheral blood, obtained on day 0 of AZD1222 vaccination. These TCRs come from an adult in good health.

The rearrangement links TRBV28 to TRBJ2-2; tentative D call: TRBD1 (5 bases). The V end was cut by 5 bases, the J end by 6 bases, with 16 bases between. From germline, CDR1 is MDHEN and CDR2 SYDVKM. The CDR3 consists of 15 residues. Here the CDR3 reads CASSPLGQGAGELFF. Written as DNA, the CDR3 is TGTGCCAGCAGTCCCCTGGGGCAGGGTGCCGGGGAGCTGTTTTTT.

This clone was recorded once. The chain carries TRBV11-2 and TRBJ1-1; D is unclear. CDR1 and CDR2 (germline): SGHAT, FQNNGV. Trimming pared 6 bases from V and 0 bases from J, leaving 5 bases between. The CDR3 has 12 amino acids. The CDR3 bases are TGTGCCAGCAGTAATATGAACACTGAAGCTTTCTTT. Its translation: CASSNMNTEAFF.

This chain connects TRBV5-4 to TRBJ2-1; 11 bases fit TRBD2. V shed 4 bases, J shed 4 bases, and the junction held 4 bases outside the gene matches. The CDR3 sequence is 15 residues long. The germline gives CDR1 SGHNT, CDR2 YYREEE (reference sequence). The CDR3 region has the DNA TGTGCCAGCAGCCCATCTAGCGGGGGGTACAATGAGCAGTTCTTC. Translating gives CASSPSSGGYNEQFF.

CDR3 residues: CASSLIRSGNTEAFF. The CDR3 nucleotides read TGTGCCAGCAGCTTAATTCGTTCAGGGAACACTGAAGCTTTCTTT. The chain couples TRBV7-3 to TRBJ1-1; no reliable D call. The CDR3 consists of 15 residues. Germline CDR1 reads SGHTA; CDR2 reads FQGTGA. Deletions cut 1 base from V and 1 base from J, with 10 bases between.

V usage is TRBV29-1 and J usage is TRBJ1-1; no reliable D call. The CDR3 runs 12 residues. Germline values: CDR1 SQVTM, CDR2 ANQGSEA. The V gene lost 4 bases and the J gene lost 0 bases, with 6 bases spanning the gap. This CDR3 is CSVGSVNTEAFF. As DNA, the CDR3 is TGCAGCGTTGGCTCCGTGAACACTGAAGCTTTCTTT.

The chain combines TRBV19 with TRBJ1-5; D remains ambiguous. The CDR3 length is 13 residues. Trimming left V 0 bases short and J 4 bases short, with 4 bases between. CDR1 is LNHDA, CDR2 SQIVND, per germline (reference sequence). In DNA, the CDR3 is TGTGCCAGTAGTATAGATCTTAATCAGCCCCAGCATTTT. Translating it yields CASSIDLNQPQHF.

The chain joins TRBV27 to TRBJ2-1; the D gene is possibly TRBD1 (6 bases). CDR3 length: 14 residues. The germline gives CDR1 MNHEY, CDR2 SMNVEV (reference sequence). Trimming took off 3 bases at V and 0 bases at J, with 6 bases between the two ends. The CDR3 nucleotides are TGTGCCAGCAGTTTGGACAGCTCCTACAATGAGCAGTTCTTC. Translated, it gives CASSLDSSYNEQFF.

A single count supports this clone. The chain couples TRBV6-5 to TRBJ2-7; the match to TRBD1 covers 8 bases. The CDR3 extends over 15 amino acids. J gave up 2 bases and V 6 bases, and 9 bases lay outside the gene matches. Germline V lookup: CDR1 MNHEY, CDR2 SVGAGI. The CDR3 region has the DNA TGTGCCAGCAGCCGACAGGGGCCGACCACCTACGAGCAGTACTTC. Residues: CASSRQGPTTYEQYF.

Here the CDR3 DNA reads TGTGCCAGCTCATTGGGGCGAGGGGTCTCTGGGGCCAACGTCCTGACTTTC. Amino acids: CASSLGRGVSGANVLTF. V is TRBV18 and J is TRBJ2-6; either TRBD1 or TRBD2 may supply D (5 bases each). The CDR3 is 17 amino acids. Trimming removed 5 bases from V and 0 bases from J, with 14 bases in between. CDR1 is KGHSH and CDR2 is LQKENI in the germline V gene. Full variable domain (outside the CDR3, taken from reference TRBV18 and TRBJ2-6): NAGVMQNPRHLVRRRGQEARLRCSPMKGHSHVYWYRQLPEEGLKFMVYLQKENIIDESGMPKERFSAEFPKEGPSILRIQQVVRGDSAAYFCASSLGRGVSGANVLTFGAGSRLTVL.

This clone was picked up one time. V and J are TRBV9 and TRBJ1-1, with 7 bases matching TRBD1. The CDR3 sequence is 17 residues long. Germline lookup yields CDR1 SGDLS and CDR2 YYNGEE. After removal of 2 bases from V and 0 bases from J, the junction contained 10 bases not matched to a gene. CDR3 loop: CASSVSPGQSMNTEAFF. DNA for the CDR3: TGTGCCAGCAGCGTGAGTCCGGGACAGAGCATGAACACTGAAGCTTTCTTT.

The J gene is TRBJ1-4, the V gene TRBV5-4; 7 bases are shared with TRBD1. This CDR3 contains 14 residues. The J segment lost 8 bases and the V segment lost 4 bases, leaving 8 bases of the junction unmatched. Germline values: CDR1 SGHNT, CDR2 YYREEE (reference sequence). This CDR3 is CASSRQGGGEKLFF. The CDR3 coding sequence is TGTGCCAGCAGCCGACAGGGAGGAGGCGAAAAACTGTTTTTT.

The chain couples TRBV12-5 to TRBJ1-3, with TRBD1 as a possible D gene (5 bases). CDR3 size: 14 residues. The V gene lost 3 bases and the J gene lost 2 bases, with 8 bases spanning the gap. Per germline, CDR1 LGHNT and CDR2 FRNRAP. CDR3 nucleotide sequence: TGTGCTAGTGGTTTATCAGGGACTGGAAACACCATATATTTT. This sequence encodes CASGLSGTGNTIYF.

As to this clone: One junction end disagrees with the germline gene, perhaps due to a read error. This chain uses TRBV7-7 with TRBJ1-1; D not resolved. This CDR3 contains 17 residues. Germline CDR1 SSHAT, CDR2 FNYEAQ (reference sequence). CDR3 sequence (DNA): TGTGCTAGCAGCCCCTTGGGCGAGGGTTCGGCTGGTACTGAAGCTTTCTTT. It encodes CASSPLGEGSAGTEAFF.

This rearrangement joins TRBV12-5 to TRBJ2-2; possible D gene TRBD1, 6 bases. Deletions cut 4 bases from V and 7 bases from J, with 7 bases between. The CDR3 runs to 12 residues. Per germline, CDR1 LGHNT and CDR2 FRNRAP. The CDR3 nucleotides read TGTGCTAGTGGTTCCAGGGGCGGGGAGCTGTTTTTT. Translation: CASGSRGGELFF.

The rearrangement links TRBV19 to TRBJ2-4; 7 bases map to TRBD1. Germline values: CDR1 LNHDA, CDR2 SQIVND (reference sequence). The trim removed 7 bases at V and 4 bases at J, leaving 7 bases unmatched. The length of the CDR3 is 14 residues. CDR3 protein: CASTQDRQKNIQYF. The DNA of the CDR3 is TGTGCCAGTACCCAGGACAGGCAGAAAAACATTCAGTACTTC.

V is TRBV10-2 and J is TRBJ1-1; D may be TRBD1 (6 bases). Per the germline V gene, CDR1 is WSHSY and CDR2 is SAAADI. Deletions cut 7 bases from V and 3 bases from J, with 18 bases between. This CDR3 is built from 15 residues. The CDR3 protein is CASMSGHLGDTEAFF. The CDR3 nucleotides are TGCGCCAGCATGTCGGGACATTTGGGGGACACTGAAGCTTTCTTT.

The chain links TRBV15 to TRBJ2-1; 7 bases agree with TRBD2. V was pared by 8 bases and J by 4 bases, with 14 bases of the junction left unmatched. Germline CDR1 LNHNV, CDR2 YYDKDF (reference sequence). The CDR3 is 16 residues long. CDR3 coding DNA: TGTGCCACCGCTCCCCCGGGGAGGGAGGATTACAATGAGCAGTTCTTC. Translation gives CATAPPGREDYNEQFF.

Here the CDR3 reads CASIVVERQGYNQPQHF. For the CDR3, the DNA is TGTGCCAGCATCGTAGTCGAAAGACAGGGTTACAATCAGCCCCAGCATTTT. The chain uses TRBV11-2 and TRBJ1-5, with 7 positions matching TRBD1. CDR1 and CDR2 (germline): SGHAT, FQNNGV. V trimming: 7 bases; J trimming: 3 bases; junction bases outside the gene matches: 15. This CDR3 spans 17 amino acids.

The chain combines TRBV5-6 with TRBJ1-2; no clear D. CDR3 length: 12 residues. Per germline, CDR1 SGHDT and CDR2 YYEEEE. Trimming cost V 4 bases and J 5 bases, with 9 bases left between them. In DNA, the CDR3 is TGTGCCAGCAGCCAGGACGGGTATGGCTACACCTTC. Encoded protein: CASSQDGYGYTF. Filled out from reference TRBV5-6 and TRBJ1-2, the complete variable domain reads DAGVTQSPTHLIKTRGQQVTLRCSPKSGHDTVSWYQQALGQGPQFIFQYYEEEERQRGNFPDRFSGHQFPNYSSELNVNALLLGDSALYLCASSQDGYGYTFGSGTRLTVV.